This T cell receptor (beta chain) derives from a study of blood T cells in healthy people across ages (dated by TCRdb to the mid-2010s). With regard to the full study: In model experiments, template switching captured about one uniquely barcoded TCR beta cDNA molecule for every two T cells. To avoid experimental bias, donors of different ages were distributed randomly across sequencing lanes. To track age-related changes in TCR beta repertoire diversity, the study relied on deep sequencing normalized with unique cDNA molecular identifiers. Four age groups were formed from the donors: young (average roughly 15 years), middle-aged (approximately 40), aged (approximately 60) and long-lived (approximately 78). The study analyzed two additional independent replicas of 1 million unique cDNA reads from the same blood draw for two donors, one aged 18 to 30 and one aged 80 or older. Points the paper makes about the study in general: A strong correlation was found between observed TCR beta diversity and the percentage of naive T cells measured by flow cytometry. As age increased, observed TCR beta diversity per million T cells dropped in a roughly linear way, and a significant reduction was already evident by age 40. Conclusive comparison of naive and antigen-experienced compartments was prevented by the profiling of bulk unsorted PBMCs. Because the CMV infection status of the donors was unknown, age-related changes in expanded clonotypes may potentially have been confounded. Compared with the aged group, more naive CD4+ T cells, fewer expanded clones and increased TCR diversity were shown by the long-lived group, suggesting age selection. Total diversity estimates from one million sequenced T cells were considered lower bounds and underestimates.

Sequences LGHDT (CDR1) and YNNKEL (CDR2) are obtained from the germline V gene (reference sequence). Its CDR3 holds 14 amino acids, cysteine through phenylalanine. Left in the record is the CDR3 DNA by itself, 42 bases read in frame from the first base. Cut back by 5 bases and 4 bases, the V and J ends lie 14 bases apart. Receptor libraries were prepared by 5' RACE. TCRdb shows the sequencer as Illumina HiSeq 2500. A second about 7 to 11 cycle PCR used a sample-barcoded 5' primer and a J-beta primer mix. A unique molecular identifier was introduced onto each TCR beta cDNA molecule by a template-switch 5' adaptor carrying 12 random nucleotides. Each sample yielded at least 3 million CDR3-containing paired-end reads. All of the RNA was converted into first-strand cDNA using the Mint cDNA synthesis kit, with a TRBC-specific oligonucleotide serving as the primer. Following uracil-DNA glycosylase treatment, all cDNA underwent a first 18-cycle PCR with the universal primers M1SS and BC2_uni_R. The published analysis was carried out like this. Normalization of each sample was performed by random selection of 1 million high-quality reads, each carrying a distinct molecular identifier. Reads sharing molecular identifiers were discarded rather than binned into consensus sequences. CDR3 identification, clonotype clustering and error correction used MiTCR with a Q25 quality threshold and the strictest error-elimination algorithm. A nonparametric unseen species model with Euler transformation was used to estimate a lower bound on total TCR beta diversity. Using fastp at Q25 and MiXCR, TCRdb reprocessed the public reads and kept productive beta chains. Identical CDR3 protein sequences are pooled into one entry, listed with their most common genes and DNA. The V and J calls shown here were made by TCRdb, not taken from the authors' results. The sample profile shows around 1,000,000 distinct CDR3 sequences; roughly two fifths of them were found once. The ten largest make up roughly 14% of the sample.

Donors were 40 or so systemically healthy Caucasian individuals from Russia aged 6 to 90 years. About 10 milliliters of peripheral blood were collected from each donor into EDTA-treated Vacutainer tubes. Ficoll-Paque density-gradient centrifugation was used to isolate PBMCs, with at least 6.5 million per sample. Trizol reagent was used to extract total RNA from PBMCs, with at least 5.5 micrograms per sample. Naive CD45RAhigh/CD27high T cell percentages were measured by flow cytometry on a PBMC aliquot from every donor. This clonotype was picked up many times. No antigen is known for it. No base quality values were provided; no much bigger clone lies one nucleotide off.

This receptor was obtained from a man between 18 and 35 years old in good health. The chain employs TRBV3-1 and TRBJ1-2, with the D gene uncertain. Source material: blood. The CDR3 has the sequence CASSSDTFAYGYTF. The DNA sequence is TGTGCCAGCAGCTCCGACACCTTTGCCTATGGCTACACCTTC.